The rows below give T cell receptor beta chains drawn from one sample of a study of blood T cell repertoires in COVID-19. This table comes from immunoSEQ multiplex PCR, and its TCRdb copy is limited to in-frame clones, with some not included. The sample consists of 200,000 to 250,000 clones, around 81% of them appearing once. Material: PBMCs or T cells enriched from blood (not recorded which). The origin of the receptors is a woman aged 45 to 65 with acute COVID-19. Each CDR3 is given with its conserved first and last residue. The D gene is left open where the match is weak. Only part of the rows carry a size: once, few, many, or a class if the clone is expanded.

j_call clone_size d_call v_call cdr3_aa cdr3_nt
TRBJ2-3 - - TRBV18 CASSPLEAPTQYF TGTGCCAGCTCGCCATTGGAGGCTCCTACGCAGTATTTT
TRBJ2-3 - - TRBV6-1 CASSEISGDTQYF TGTGCCAGCAGTGAAATTTCGGGAGATACGCAGTATTTT
TRBJ2-3 once - TRBV5-4 CASSLELASTDTQYF TGTGCCAGCAGCTTGGAGCTAGCAAGCACAGATACGCAGTATTTT
TRBJ2-1 - - TRBV4-1 CASSQAALTDYNEQFF TGCGCCAGCAGCCAAGCAGCGTTGACAGACTACAATGAGCAGTTCTTC
TRBJ1-6 - - TRBV6-5 CATAVPSAPLHF TGTGCCACCGCGGTTCCATCGGCACCCCTCCACTTT
TRBJ1-5 - - TRBV28 CASNRVGYNQPQHF TGTGCCAGCAACAGGGTCGGGTACAATCAGCCCCAGCATTTT
TRBJ2-7 - - TRBV12-5 CASSKGESYEQYF TGTGCTAGCTCCAAAGGGGAATCCTACGAGCAGTACTTC
TRBJ2-5 few - TRBV7-9 CASSSYQETQYF TGTGCCAGCAGCTCCTACCAAGAGACCCAGTACTTC
TRBJ2-1 - TRBD2 TRBV5-1 CASSLGLAAYNEQFF TGCGCCAGCAGCCTGGGACTAGCGGCCTACAATGAGCAGTTCTTC
TRBJ2-7 - TRBD2 TRBV7-6 CASSAGTSGYYEQYF TGTGCCAGCAGCGCCGGGACTAGCGGCTATTACGAGCAGTACTTC
TRBJ2-2 - TRBD2 TRBV7-2 CASRASGGTNTGELFF TGTGCCAGCAGGGCTAGCGGGGGGACCAACACCGGGGAGCTGTTTTTT
TRBJ2-7 - TRBD1 TRBV28 CASSSGDSRIYEQYF TGTGCCAGCAGTTCCGGGGACAGCCGAATCTACGAGCAGTACTTC
TRBJ1-5 - TRBD1 TRBV28 CASSFRDSSNQPQHF TGTGCCAGCAGTTTCCGGGACAGTAGCAATCAGCCCCAGCATTTT
TRBJ1-2 - - TRBV20-1 CSASLTLNYGYTF TGCAGTGCTAGTCTGACACTTAACTATGGCTACACCTTC
TRBJ1-3 - TRBD1 TRBV14 CASDTGALGNTIYF TGTGCCAGCGACACAGGGGCGCTTGGAAACACCATATATTTT
TRBJ2-3 - TRBD2 TRBV7-2 CASSLVTSGRPLGTDTQYF TGTGCCAGCAGCTTAGTAACTAGCGGGAGGCCCCTTGGCACAGATACGCAGTATTTT
TRBJ2-7 - - TRBV29-1 CSVGQSYEQYF TGCAGCGTTGGACAGTCCTACGAGCAGTACTTC
TRBJ2-5 once TRBD2 TRBV5-6 CASSLGEGTQETQYF TGTGCCAGCAGCTTGGGGGAGGGCACCCAAGAGACCCAGTACTTC
TRBJ2-2 - - TRBV5-1 CASSLVGGELFF TGCGCCAGCAGCTTGGTCGGCGGGGAGCTGTTTTTT
TRBJ1-2 - TRBD1 TRBV5-1 CASSSGQGPNYGYTF TGCGCCAGCAGCTCTGGACAGGGGCCTAACTATGGCTACACCTTC
TRBJ2-1 once TRBD1 TRBV24-1 CATTRTGGGEQFF TGTGCCACCACCAGGACAGGGGGTGGTGAGCAGTTCTTC
TRBJ2-2 - TRBD1 TRBV27 CASSFFGAGGANGELFF TGTGCCAGCAGTTTTTTTGGGGCAGGGGGCGCGAACGGGGAGCTGTTTTTT
TRBJ2-2 - - TRBV7-9 CASSFGQLLAGELFF TGTGCCAGCAGCTTCGGACAGTTATTAGCCGGGGAGCTGTTTTTT
TRBJ2-1 - - TRBV6-6 CASSYGGAGEQFF TGTGCCAGCAGTTACGGGGGGGCAGGTGAGCAGTTCTTC
TRBJ2-5 - TRBD1 TRBV5-1 CASSRTGGGETQYF TGCGCCAGCAGCCGGACAGGGGGAGGAGAGACCCAGTACTTC